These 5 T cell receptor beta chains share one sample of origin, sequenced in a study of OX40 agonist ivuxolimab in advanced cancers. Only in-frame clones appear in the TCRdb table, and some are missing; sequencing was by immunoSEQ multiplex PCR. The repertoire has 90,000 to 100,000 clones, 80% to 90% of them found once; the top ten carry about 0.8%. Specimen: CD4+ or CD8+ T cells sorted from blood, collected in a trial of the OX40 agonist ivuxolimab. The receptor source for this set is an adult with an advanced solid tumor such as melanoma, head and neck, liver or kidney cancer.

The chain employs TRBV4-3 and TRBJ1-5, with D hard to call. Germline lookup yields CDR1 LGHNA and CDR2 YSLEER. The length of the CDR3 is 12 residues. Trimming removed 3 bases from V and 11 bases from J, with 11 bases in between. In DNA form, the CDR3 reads TGCGCCAGCAGCCACGGATCCGGAGCCCAGCATTTT. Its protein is CASSHGSGAQHF.

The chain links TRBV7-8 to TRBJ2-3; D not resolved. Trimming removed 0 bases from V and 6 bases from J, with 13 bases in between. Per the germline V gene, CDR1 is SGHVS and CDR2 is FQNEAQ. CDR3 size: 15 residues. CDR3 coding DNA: TGTGCCAGCAGCTTAGCATGGAGAGGCGATGATACGCAGTATTTT. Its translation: CASSLAWRGDDTQYF.

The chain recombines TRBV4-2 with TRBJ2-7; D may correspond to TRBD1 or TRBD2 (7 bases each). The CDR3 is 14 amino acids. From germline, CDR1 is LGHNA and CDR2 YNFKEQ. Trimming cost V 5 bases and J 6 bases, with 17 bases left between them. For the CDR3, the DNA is TGTGCCAGCAGCACCCTGGGAGGGGGCGGCGAGCAGTACTTC. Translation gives CASSTLGGGGEQYF.

The CDR3: CASFRGANGELFF. DNA of the CDR3: TGTGCCAGCTTCAGGGGGGCAAATGGGGAGCTGTTTTTT. V is TRBV11-2 and J is TRBJ2-2; a weak D match, TRBD1 (7 bases). From germline, CDR1 is SGHAT and CDR2 FQNNGV. V was cut by 8 bases and J by 8 bases, with 15 bases left in between. The CDR3 is 13 residues long.

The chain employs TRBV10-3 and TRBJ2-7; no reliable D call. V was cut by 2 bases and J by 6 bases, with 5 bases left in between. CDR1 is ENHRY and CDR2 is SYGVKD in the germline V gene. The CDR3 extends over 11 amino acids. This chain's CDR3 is CAISETTEQYF. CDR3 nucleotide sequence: TGTGCCATCAGTGAGACGACCGAGCAGTACTTC.